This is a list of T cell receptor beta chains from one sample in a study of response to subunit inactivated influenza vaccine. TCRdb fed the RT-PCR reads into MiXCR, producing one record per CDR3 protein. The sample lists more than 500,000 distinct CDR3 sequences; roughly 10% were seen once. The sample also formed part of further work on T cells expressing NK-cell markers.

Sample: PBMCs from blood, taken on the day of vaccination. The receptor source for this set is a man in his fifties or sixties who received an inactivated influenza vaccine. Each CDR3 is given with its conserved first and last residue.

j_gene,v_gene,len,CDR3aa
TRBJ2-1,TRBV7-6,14,CASSLGFTSNEQFF
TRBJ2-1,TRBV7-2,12,CASSLVSRQQFF
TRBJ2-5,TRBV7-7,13,CASSRGSAETQYF
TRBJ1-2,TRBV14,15,CASSQRQQGRGGYTF
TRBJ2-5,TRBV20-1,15,CSARGLADVQETQYF
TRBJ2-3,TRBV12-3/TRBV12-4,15,CASRPGQSLTDTQYF
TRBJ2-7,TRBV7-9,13,CASSLAGQYEQYF
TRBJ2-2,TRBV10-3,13,CAISGSLSGELFF
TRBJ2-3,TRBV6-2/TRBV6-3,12,CASKEGTDTQYF
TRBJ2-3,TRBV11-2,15,CASSLAQTSTDTQYF
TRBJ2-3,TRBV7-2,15,CASSSRLSRTDTQYF
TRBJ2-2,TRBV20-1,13,CSAGGMASGELFF
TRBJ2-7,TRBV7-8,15,CASSFETGGPYEQYF
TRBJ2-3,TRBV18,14,CASSPRAGTDTQYF
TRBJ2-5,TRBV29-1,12,CSVGSRRGTQYF
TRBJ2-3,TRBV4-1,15,CASNQEGAVLDTQYF
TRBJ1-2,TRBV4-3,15,CASSQDGGPYYGYTF
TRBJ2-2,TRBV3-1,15,CASSQVQGPTGELFF
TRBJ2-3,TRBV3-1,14,CASSQGTGRVTQYF
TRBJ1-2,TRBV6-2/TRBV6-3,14,CASSKGPVNYGYTF
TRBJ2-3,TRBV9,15,CASSTGILSTDTQYF
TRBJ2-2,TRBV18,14,CASSPPTGTGELFF
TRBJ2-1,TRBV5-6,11,CASSFVDEQFF
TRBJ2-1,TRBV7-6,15,CASSLGEQPTNEQFF
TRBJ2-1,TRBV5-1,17,CASSRPGTGVGYNEQFF
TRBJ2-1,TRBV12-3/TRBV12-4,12,CASSRSFDEQFF
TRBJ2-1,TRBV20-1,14,CSAFTSGRANEQFF
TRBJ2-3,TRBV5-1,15,CASSFQSSLTDTQYF
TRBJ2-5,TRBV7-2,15,CASSLESGLAETQYF
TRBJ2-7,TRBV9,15,CASSVGSGYAYEQYF
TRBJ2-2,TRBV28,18,CASRTIGRGRIGTGELFF